This T cell receptor (beta chain) emerged from a study of blood T cell repertoires in COVID-19 (dated by TCRdb to 2019 to 2021). With regard to the full study: The collaborator samples originated in the United States, Italy and Spain and spanned the acute and convalescent phases of COVID-19. The material from the prospective study consisted of cDNA or gDNA derived from T cells, B-cell-depleted T cells, or PBMCs. The dataset comprised deeply sampled blood TCRbeta repertoires from subjects exposed to, actively infected with, or recovered from COVID-19. The repertoires were released in a freely available public database meant as a resource for research on the immune response to SARS-CoV-2. The samples were drawn from the first 160 participants of the ongoing ImmuneRACE study and from over a thousand subjects provided by 6 global collaborators. The sample metadata nearly always contained a de-identified subject ID, COVID-19 status, age in years and sex. Where available, HLA class I and class II types were taken from metadata supplied by the sample provider and were not determined by assay-based typing. Study-wide findings and limitations: How much clinical and demographic metadata was included differed by source and by participant, and the metadata was provided uncurated.

CDR1 and CDR2, per the germline V gene, are MDHEN and SYDVKM. From its cysteine to its phenylalanine, the CDR3 spans 15 amino acids. Just the 45-base CDR3 DNA is kept, in frame starting at base 1. Germline trimming: 5 bases from V, 5 bases from J; junction bases outside gene matches: 9. Points on this clone: Its specific antigen is unknown. Base qualities are not provided; no much larger clone lies one nucleotide away.

Whole blood was collected in K2EDTA tubes by collaborating institutions according to the institutions' own protocols. Collaborator samples were shipped for TCRbeta analysis as frozen whole blood, isolated PBMCs, or DNA extracted from either sample type. TCRbeta CDR3 regions were amplified from genomic DNA by means of the immunoSEQ Assay, a bias-controlled multiplex PCR. The paper's data handling went like this. Nucleated cell counts per sample were estimated from amplification of reference gene primers within the assay. Sequence reads were collapsed and filtered to measure the absolute abundance of every unique TCRbeta CDR3 rearrangement. For each sample, productive Simpson clonality was calculated as the square root of Simpson's diversity index over productive rearrangements. TCRdb limited this immuneACCESS table to in-frame rearrangements with V and J called. A share of clones is missing; checked studies link under half to unresolved V genes, and the rest is unexplained. The V and J calls and clone size were taken over from that table, and D and trimming were inferred from the DNA. The sample includes 300,000 to 400,000 clones, with around 87% observed a single time. The leading ten clones occupy 1% of the sample.

This receptor chain uses TRBV28 and TRBJ2-1; 7 nucleotides in the junction match TRBD2. This receptor was identified in a man aged 45-60 years with active or convalescent COVID-19. Input material: peripheral blood. In nucleotides, the sequence is TGTGCCAGCAGTCGCCCTGGACTAGGAGACAATGAGCAGTTCTTC. This yields the protein CASSRPGLGDNEQFF.